The sequence of this T cell receptor beta chain was determined in a study of blood T cells in healthy people across ages. Germline CDR1 DFQATT, CDR2 SNEGSKA (reference sequence). The CDR3 has 14 residues. V shed 6 bases, J shed 7 bases, and the junction held 14 bases outside the gene matches. The second PCR ran about 6 to 12 cycles with a sample-barcoded 5' primer and J-beta primers. Via MiXCR, TCRdb re-called the 5' RACE reads, giving one row per CDR3 protein. The sample includes approximately 780,000 distinct CDR3 sequences, roughly 25% seen only once; the top ten take 3%. The table lists this clonotype with a few counts. These same data were also listed under a study on T cells of mothers and their children.

The source is a boy aged 5-17 years in good health. The chain is built from TRBV20-1 and TRBJ2-7; 8 nucleotides align to TRBD2. The sequenced material came from blood. The CDR3: CSALYSSGGTEQYF. The CDR3 nucleotides read TGCAGTGCCCTCTACTCCTCGGGGGGGACGGAGCAGTACTTC.